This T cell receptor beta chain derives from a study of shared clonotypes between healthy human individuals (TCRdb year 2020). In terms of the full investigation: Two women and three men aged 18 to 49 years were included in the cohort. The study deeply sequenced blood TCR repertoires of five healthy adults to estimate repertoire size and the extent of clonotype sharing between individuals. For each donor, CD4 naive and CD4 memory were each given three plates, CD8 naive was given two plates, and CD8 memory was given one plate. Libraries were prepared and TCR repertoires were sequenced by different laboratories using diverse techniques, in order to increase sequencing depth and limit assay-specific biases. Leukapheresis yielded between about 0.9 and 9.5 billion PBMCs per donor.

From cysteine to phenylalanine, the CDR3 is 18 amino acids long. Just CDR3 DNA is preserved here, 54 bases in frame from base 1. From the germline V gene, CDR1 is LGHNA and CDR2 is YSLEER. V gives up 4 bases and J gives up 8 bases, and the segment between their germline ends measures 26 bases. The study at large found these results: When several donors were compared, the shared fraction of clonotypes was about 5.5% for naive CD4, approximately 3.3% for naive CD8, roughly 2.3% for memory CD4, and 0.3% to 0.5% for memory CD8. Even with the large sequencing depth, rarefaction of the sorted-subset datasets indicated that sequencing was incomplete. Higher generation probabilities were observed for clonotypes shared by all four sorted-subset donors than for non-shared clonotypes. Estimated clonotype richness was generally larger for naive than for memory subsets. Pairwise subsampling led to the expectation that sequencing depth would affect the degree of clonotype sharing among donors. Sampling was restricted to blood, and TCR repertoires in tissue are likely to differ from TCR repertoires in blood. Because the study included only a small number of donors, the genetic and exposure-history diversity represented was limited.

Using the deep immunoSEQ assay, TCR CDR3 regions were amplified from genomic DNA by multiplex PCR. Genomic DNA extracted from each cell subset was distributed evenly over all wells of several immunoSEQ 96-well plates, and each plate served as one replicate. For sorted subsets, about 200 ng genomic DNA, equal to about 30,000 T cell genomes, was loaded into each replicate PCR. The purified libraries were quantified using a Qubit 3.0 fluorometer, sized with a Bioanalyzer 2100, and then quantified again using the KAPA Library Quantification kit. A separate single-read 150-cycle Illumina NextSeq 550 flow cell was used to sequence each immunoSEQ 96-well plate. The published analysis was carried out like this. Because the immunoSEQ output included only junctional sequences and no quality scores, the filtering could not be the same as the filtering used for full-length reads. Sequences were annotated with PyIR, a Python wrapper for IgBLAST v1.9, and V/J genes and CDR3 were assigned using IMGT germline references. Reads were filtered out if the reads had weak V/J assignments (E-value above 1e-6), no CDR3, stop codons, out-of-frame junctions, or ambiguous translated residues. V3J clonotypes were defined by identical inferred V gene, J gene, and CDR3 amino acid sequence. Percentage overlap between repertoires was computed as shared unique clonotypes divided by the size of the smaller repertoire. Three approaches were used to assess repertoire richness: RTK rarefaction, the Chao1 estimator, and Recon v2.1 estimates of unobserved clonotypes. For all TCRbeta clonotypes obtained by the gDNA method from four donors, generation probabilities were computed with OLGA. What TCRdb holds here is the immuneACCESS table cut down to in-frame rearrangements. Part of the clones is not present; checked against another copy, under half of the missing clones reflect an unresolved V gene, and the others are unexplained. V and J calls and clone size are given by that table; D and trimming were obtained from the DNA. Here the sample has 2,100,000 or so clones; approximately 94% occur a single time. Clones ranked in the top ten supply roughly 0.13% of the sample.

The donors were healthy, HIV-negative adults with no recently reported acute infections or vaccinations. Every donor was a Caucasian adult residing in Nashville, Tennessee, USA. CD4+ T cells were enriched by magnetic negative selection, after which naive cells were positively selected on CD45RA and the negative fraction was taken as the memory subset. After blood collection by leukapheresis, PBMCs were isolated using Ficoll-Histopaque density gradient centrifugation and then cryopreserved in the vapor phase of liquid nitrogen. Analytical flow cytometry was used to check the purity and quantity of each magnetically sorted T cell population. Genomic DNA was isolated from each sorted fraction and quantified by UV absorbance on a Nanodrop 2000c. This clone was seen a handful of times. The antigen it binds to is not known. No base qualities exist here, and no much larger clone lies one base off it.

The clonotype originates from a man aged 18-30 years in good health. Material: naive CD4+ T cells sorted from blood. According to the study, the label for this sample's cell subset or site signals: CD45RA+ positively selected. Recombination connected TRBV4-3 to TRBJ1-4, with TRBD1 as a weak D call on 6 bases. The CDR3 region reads CASSPNEPLQGFREKLFF. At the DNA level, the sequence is TGCGCCAGCAGCCCAAATGAACCTTTACAGGGTTTTAGAGAAAAACTGTTTTTT.